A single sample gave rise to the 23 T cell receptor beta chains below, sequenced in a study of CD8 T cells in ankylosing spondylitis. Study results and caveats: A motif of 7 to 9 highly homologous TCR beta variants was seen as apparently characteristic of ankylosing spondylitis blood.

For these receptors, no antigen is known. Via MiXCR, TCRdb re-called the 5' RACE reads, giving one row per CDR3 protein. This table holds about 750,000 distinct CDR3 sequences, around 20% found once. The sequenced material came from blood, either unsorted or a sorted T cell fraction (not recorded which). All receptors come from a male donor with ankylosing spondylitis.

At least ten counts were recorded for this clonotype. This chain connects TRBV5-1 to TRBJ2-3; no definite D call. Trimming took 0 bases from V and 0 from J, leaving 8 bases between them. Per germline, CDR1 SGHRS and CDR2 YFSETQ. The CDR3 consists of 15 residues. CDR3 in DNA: TGCGCCAGCAGCTTGGACGGGTTTAGCACAGATACGCAGTATTTT. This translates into CASSLDGFSTDTQYF.

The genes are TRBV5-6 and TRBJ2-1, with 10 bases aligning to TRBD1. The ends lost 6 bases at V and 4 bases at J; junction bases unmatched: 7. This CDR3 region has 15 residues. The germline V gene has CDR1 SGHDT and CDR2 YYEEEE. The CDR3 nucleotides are TGTGCCAGCACCTACCGGGACAGGGGTTACAATGAGCAGTTCTTC. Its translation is CASTYRDRGYNEQFF.

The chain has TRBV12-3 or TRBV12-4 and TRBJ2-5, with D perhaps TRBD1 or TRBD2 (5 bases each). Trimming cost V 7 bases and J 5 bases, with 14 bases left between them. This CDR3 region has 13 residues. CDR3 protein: CASNPGPWETQYF. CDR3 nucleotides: TGTGCCAGCAACCCGGGACCCTGGGAGACCCAGTACTTC.

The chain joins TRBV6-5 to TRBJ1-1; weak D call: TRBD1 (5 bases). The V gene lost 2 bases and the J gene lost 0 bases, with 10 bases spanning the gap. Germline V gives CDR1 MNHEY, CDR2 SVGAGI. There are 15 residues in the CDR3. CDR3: CASSYSATVNTEAFF. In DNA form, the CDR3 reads TGTGCCAGCAGTTACAGCGCGACAGTGAACACTGAAGCTTTCTTT.

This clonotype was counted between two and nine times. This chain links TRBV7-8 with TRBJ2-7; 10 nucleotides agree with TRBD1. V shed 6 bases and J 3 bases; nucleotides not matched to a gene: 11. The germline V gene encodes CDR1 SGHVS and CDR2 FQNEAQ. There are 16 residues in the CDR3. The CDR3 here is CASSTSPGQGYYEQYF. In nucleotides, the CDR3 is TGTGCCAGCAGTACAAGTCCGGGACAGGGGTACTACGAGCAGTACTTC.

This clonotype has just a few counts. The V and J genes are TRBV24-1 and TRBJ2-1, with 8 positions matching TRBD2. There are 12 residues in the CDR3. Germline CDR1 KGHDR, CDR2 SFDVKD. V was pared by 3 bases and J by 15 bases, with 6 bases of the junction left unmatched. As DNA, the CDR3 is TGTGCCACCAGTGATGCTTTCAGCGGGAGGTTCTTC. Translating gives CATSDAFSGRFF.

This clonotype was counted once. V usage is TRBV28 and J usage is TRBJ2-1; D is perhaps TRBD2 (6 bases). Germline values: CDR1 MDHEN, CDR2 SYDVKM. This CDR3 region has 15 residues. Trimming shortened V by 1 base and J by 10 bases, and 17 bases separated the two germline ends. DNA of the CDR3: TGTGCCAGCAGTTTATTACGGGACTCAAGGGGCGAGCAGTTCTTC. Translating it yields CASSLLRDSRGEQFF.

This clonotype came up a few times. CDR3 nucleotides: TGCAGCGTCGCCGGGACTAGCGTCTACAATGAGCAGTTCTTC. Encoded protein: CSVAGTSVYNEQFF. V is TRBV29-1 and J is TRBJ2-1; 10 positions agree with TRBD2. CDR3 length: 14 amino acids. Germline CDR1 is SQVTM and CDR2 is ANQGSEA. The junction had 5 bases not matched to a gene; V was cut back by 6 bases and J by 3 bases.

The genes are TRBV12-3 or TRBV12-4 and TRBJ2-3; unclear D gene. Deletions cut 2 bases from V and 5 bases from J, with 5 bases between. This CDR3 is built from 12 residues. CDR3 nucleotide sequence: TGTGCCAGCAGTTTAAAGGGAGATACGCAGTATTTT. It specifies CASSLKGDTQYF.

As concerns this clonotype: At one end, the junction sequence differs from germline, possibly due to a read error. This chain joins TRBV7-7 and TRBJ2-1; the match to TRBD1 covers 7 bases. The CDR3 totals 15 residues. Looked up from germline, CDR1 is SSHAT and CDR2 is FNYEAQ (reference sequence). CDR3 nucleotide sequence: TGTGCTAGCAGCTTGGGACCCGACAGGGCCAATGAGCAGTTCTTC. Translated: CASSLGPDRANEQFF.

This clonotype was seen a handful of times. The CDR3 DNA follows: TGCAGTGCTAGGCCGGGACTGGACGAGCAGTACTTC. This encodes CSARPGLDEQYF. This chain joins TRBV20-1 and TRBJ2-7, with D possibly matching TRBD2 (6 bases). CDR3 length: 12 amino acids. Germline-derived CDR1 and CDR2 are DFQATT and SNEGSKA (reference sequence). Trimming cost V 3 bases and J 5 bases, with 11 bases left between them.

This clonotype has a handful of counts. The CDR3 region is CASSLVRGQGRNGYTF. The CDR3 DNA sequence: TGTGCCAGCAGCTTAGTGCGCGGACAGGGACGAAATGGCTACACCTTC. The rearrangement joins TRBV7-9 to TRBJ1-2; 8 bases agree with TRBD1. Germline V gene lookup returns CDR1 SEHNR and CDR2 FQNEAQ (reference sequence). V lost 1 base and J lost 6; bases outside the gene matches: 10. CDR3 length: 16 amino acids.

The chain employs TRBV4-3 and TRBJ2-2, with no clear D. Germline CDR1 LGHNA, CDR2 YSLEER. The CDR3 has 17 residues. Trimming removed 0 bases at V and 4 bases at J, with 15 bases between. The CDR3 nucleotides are TGCGCCAGCAGCCAAGATGGAATTGCAGGCCTCACCGGGGAGCTGTTTTTT. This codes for CASSQDGIAGLTGELFF.

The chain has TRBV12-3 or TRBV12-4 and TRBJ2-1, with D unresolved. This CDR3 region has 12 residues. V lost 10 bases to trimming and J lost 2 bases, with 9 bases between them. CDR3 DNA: TGTGCCACCCAATTCACCTACAATGAGCAGTTCTTC. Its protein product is CATQFTYNEQFF.

CDR3 bases: TGTGCCAGCAGCTCGCTACTAGCGGATCTCACAGATACGCAGTATTTT. It yields the protein CASSSLLADLTDTQYF. The V call is TRBV5-6, the J call TRBJ2-3, with 8 bases matching TRBD2. V was pared by 3 bases and J by 2 bases, with 8 bases of the junction left unmatched. CDR3 length equals 16 residues. Germline CDR1 is SGHDT and CDR2 is YYEEEE.

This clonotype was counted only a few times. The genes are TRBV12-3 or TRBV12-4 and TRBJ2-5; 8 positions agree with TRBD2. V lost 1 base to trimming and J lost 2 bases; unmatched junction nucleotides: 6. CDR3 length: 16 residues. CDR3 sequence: CASSLGLLAAQETQYF. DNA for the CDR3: TGTGCCAGCAGTTTAGGGCTACTAGCGGCACAAGAGACCCAGTACTTC.

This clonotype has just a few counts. The CDR3 loop reads CSVEDRGQGADTQYF. The CDR3 DNA sequence: TGCAGCGTTGAAGATCGAGGACAGGGGGCGGATACGCAGTATTTT. This chain uses TRBV29-1 with TRBJ2-3; 11 bases fit TRBD1. V shed 0 bases and J 6 bases; nucleotides not matched to a gene: 5. Germline loops: CDR1 SQVTM, CDR2 ANQGSEA. This CDR3 is 15 amino acids long.

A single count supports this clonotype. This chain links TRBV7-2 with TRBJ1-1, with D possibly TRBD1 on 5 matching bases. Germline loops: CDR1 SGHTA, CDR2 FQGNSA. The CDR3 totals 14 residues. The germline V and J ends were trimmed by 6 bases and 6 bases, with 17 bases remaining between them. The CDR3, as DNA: TGTGCCAGCAGTCTTCGACAGAATCTAGCTGAAGCTTTCTTT. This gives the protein CASSLRQNLAEAFF.

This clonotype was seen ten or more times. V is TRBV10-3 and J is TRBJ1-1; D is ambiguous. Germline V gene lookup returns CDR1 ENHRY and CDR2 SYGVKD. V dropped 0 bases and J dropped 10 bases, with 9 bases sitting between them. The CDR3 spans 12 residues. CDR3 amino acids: CAISESITGAFF. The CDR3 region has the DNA TGTGCCATCAGTGAGTCAATTACGGGAGCTTTCTTT.

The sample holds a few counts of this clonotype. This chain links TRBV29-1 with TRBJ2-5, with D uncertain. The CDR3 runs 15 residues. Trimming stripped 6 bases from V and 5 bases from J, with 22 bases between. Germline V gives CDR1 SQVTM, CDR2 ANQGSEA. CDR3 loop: CSVSHPESAGETQYF. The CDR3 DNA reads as TGCAGCGTCTCCCATCCCGAGTCCGCCGGGGAGACCCAGTACTTC.

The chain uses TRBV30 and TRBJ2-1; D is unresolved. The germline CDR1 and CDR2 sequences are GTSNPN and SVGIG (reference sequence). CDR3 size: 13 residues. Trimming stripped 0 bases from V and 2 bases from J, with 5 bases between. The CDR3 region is CAWSVLAYNEQFF. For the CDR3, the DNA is TGTGCCTGGAGTGTCCTAGCCTACAATGAGCAGTTCTTC.

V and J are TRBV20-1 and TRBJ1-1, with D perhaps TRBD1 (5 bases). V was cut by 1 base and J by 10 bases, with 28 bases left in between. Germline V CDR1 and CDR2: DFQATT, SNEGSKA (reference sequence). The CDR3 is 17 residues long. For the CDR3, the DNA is TGCAGTGCTAGAGTCGGTGGGGGGGTGGCCGGAGGTTTGGGAGCTTTCTTT. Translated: CSARVGGGVAGGLGAFF.

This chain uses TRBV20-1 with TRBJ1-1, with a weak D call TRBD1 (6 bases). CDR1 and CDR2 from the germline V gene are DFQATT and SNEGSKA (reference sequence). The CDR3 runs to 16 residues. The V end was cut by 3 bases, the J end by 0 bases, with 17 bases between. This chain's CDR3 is CSASRSGGAMNTEAFF. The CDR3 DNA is TGCAGTGCTAGTCGGTCCGGGGGCGCAATGAACACTGAAGCTTTCTTT.